The clone carrying this TCR beta chain was detected once. Antigen unknown. This entry comes from a study of T cell clonotyping in hematopoietic cell transplantation. Study-wide results and limits: Few recipient clonotypes overlapped donors; over 97% were de novo at given depth. No sorting was done, leaving CD4 and CD8 contributions mixed. Graft donor and pretransplant recipient Inverse Simpson Index values predicted broader posttransplant TCR diversity.

The ends lost 7 bases at V and 1 base at J; junction bases unmatched: 6. The germline V gene encodes CDR1 LNHDA and CDR2 SQIVND (reference sequence). The CDR3 contains 14 residues. Measured with immunoSEQ multiplex PCR; TCRdb has only the in-frame clones, and not every one. The sample yields about 8,100 clones, 85% to 90% seen once. This chain joins TRBV19 and TRBJ1-1; TRBD1 matches at 7 bases. Specimen: peripheral blood mononuclear cells, collected at the time of graft-versus-host disease after allogeneic stem cell transplant. The clonotype was recovered from a male patient aged 55-69 years who had an allogeneic stem cell transplant from a related donor, so the T cells may come from the graft donor. Some clones in this sample may be carry-over from other donors' samples. In DNA, the CDR3 is TGTGCCAGTAACCCGGACAGGAGGAACACTGAAGCTTTCTTT. Translation: CASNPDRRNTEAFF.